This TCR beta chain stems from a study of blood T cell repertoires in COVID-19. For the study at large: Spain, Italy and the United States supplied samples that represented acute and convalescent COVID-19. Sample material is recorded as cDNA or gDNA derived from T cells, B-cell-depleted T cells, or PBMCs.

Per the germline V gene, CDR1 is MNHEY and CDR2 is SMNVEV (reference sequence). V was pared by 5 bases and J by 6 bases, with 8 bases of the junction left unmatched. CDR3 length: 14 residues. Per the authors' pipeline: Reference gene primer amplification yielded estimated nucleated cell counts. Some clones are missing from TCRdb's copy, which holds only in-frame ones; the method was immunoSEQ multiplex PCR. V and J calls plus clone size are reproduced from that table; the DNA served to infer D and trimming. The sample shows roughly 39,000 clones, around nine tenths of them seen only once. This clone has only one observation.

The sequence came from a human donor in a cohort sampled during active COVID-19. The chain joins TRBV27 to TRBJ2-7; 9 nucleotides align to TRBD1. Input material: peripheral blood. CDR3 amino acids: CASSTRDRVVEQYF. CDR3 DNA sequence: TGTGCCAGCAGTACCAGGGACAGGGTGGTCGAGCAGTACTTC.